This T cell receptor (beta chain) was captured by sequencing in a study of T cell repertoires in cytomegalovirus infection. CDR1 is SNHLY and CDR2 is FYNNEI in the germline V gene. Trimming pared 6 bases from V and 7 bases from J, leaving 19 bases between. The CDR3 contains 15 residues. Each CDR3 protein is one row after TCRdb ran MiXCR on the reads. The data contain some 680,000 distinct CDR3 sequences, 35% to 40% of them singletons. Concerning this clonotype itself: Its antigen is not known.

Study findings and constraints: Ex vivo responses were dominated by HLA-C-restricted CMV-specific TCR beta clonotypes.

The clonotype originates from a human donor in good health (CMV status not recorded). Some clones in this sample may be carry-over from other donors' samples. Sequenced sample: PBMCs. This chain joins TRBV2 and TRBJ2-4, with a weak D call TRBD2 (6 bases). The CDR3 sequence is CASSRDSLSGNIQYF. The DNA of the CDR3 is TGTGCCAGCAGCCGGGACTCCCTCAGTGGGAACATTCAGTACTTC.